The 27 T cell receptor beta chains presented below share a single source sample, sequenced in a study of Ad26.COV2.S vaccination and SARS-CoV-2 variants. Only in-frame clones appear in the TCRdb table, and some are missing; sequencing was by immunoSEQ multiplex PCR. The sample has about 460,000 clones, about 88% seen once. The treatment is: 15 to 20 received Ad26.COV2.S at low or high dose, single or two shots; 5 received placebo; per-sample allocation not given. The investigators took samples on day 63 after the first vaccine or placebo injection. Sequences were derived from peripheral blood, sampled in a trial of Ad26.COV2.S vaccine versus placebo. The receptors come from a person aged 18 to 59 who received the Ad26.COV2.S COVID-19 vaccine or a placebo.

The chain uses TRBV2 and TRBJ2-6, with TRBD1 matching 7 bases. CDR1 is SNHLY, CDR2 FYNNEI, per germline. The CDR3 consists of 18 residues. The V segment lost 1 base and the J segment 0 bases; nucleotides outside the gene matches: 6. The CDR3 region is CASSEGQGVSSGANVLTF. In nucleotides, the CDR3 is TGTGCCAGCAGTGAAGGACAGGGAGTAAGCTCTGGGGCCAACGTCCTGACTTTC. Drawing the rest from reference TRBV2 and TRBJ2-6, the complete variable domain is EPEVTQTPSHQVTQMGQEVILRCVPISNHLYFYWYRQILGQKVEFLVSFYNNEISEKSEIFDDQFSVERPDGSNFTLKIRSTKLEDSAMYFCASSEGQGVSSGANVLTFGAGSRLTVL.

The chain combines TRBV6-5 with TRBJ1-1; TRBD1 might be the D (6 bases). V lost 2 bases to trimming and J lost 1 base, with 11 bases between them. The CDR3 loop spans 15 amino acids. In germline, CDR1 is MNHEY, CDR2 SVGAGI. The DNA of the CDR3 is TGTGCCAGCAGTTACCGGGCAGGGGCGAACACTGAAGCTTTCTTT. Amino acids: CASSYRAGANTEAFF.

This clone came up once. As DNA, the CDR3 is TGCGCCAGCAGCGTAGGGACTAGCGCCTCGCGGGAGCAGTTCTTC. Translating gives CASSVGTSASREQFF. The chain carries TRBV5-1 and TRBJ2-1; 10 nucleotides agree with TRBD2. The CDR3 extends over 15 amino acids. The V and J ends lost 4 bases and 10 bases, in that order; junction bases with no gene match: 11. Germline V gene lookup returns CDR1 SGHRS and CDR2 YFSETQ.

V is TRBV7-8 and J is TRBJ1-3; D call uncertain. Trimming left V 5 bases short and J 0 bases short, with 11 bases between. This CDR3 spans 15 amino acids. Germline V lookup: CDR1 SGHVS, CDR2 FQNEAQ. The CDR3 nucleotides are TGTGCCAGCAGCCCCGGACGGAACTCTGGAAACACCATATATTTT. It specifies CASSPGRNSGNTIYF.

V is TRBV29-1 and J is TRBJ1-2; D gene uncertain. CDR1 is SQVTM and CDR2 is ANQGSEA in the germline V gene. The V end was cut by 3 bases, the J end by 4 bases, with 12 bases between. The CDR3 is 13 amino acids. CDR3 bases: TGCAGCGTTGAGGGTGGGAGAATCTATGGCTACACCTTC. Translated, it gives CSVEGGRIYGYTF.

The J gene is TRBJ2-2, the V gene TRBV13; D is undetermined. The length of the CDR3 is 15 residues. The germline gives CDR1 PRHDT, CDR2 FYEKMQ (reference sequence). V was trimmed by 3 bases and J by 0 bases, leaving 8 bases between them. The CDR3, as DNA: TGTGCCAGCAGCTTTGGTGGGTCGAACACCGGGGAGCTGTTTTTT. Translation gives CASSFGGSNTGELFF.

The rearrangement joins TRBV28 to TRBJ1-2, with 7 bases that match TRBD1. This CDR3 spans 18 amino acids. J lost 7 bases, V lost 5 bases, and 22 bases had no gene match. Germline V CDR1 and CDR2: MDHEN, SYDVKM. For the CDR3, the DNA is TGTGCCAGCAGTACCCCGACACCGCACAGGGGAATGCGGCTTGGCTACACCTTC. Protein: CASSTPTPHRGMRLGYTF.

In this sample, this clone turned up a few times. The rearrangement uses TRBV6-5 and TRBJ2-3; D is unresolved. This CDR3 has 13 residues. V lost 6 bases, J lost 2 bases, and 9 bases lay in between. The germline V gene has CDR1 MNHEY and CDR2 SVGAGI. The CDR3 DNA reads TGTGCCAGCAGGGGCCTTATCACAGATACGCAGTATTTT. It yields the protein CASRGLITDTQYF.

The CDR3 bases are TGTGCCAGCAGCCAAGTTGTCGGACAGGGGATAACTAGGTATGGCTACACCTTC. This sequence encodes CASSQVVGQGITRYGYTF. The genes are TRBV3-1 (or the pseudogene TRBV3-2) and TRBJ1-2; 9 bases line up with TRBD1. The V segment lost 1 base and the J segment 5 bases; nucleotides outside the gene matches: 14. CDR3 length: 18 residues. Germline V gene sequence: CDR1 LGHDT, CDR2 YNNKEL (reference sequence).

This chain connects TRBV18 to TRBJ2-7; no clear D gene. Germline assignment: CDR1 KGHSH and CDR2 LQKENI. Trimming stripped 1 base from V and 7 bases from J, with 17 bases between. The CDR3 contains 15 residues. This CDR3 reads CASSPLDQVGMEQYF. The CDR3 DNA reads TGTGCCAGCTCACCACTGGACCAGGTAGGAATGGAGCAGTACTTC.

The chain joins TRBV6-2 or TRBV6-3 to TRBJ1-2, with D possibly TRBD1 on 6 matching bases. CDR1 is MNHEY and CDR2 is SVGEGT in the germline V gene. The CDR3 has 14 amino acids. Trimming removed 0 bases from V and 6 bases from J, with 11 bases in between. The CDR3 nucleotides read TGTGCCAGCAGTTACTCTGGCAGGGGCGATGGCTACACCTTC. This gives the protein CASSYSGRGDGYTF.

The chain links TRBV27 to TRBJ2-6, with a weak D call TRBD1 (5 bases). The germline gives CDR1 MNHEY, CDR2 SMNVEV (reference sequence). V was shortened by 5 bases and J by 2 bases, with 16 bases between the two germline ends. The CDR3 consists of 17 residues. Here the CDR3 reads CASSRAQGTPGANVLTF. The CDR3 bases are TGTGCCAGCAGTAGGGCCCAGGGTACCCCTGGGGCCAACGTCCTGACTTTC.

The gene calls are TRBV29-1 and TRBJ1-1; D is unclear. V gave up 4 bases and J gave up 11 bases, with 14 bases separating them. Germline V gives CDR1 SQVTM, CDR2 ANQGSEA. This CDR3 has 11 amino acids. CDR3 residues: CSVVEGRDAFF. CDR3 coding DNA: TGCAGCGTTGTGGAGGGCCGCGACGCTTTCTTT.

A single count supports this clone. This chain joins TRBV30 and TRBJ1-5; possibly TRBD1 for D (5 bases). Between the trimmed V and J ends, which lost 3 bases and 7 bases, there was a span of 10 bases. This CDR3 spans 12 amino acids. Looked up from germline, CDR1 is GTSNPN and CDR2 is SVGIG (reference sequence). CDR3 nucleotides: TGTGCCTGGAGGGCTGGGGGGCAGCCCCAGCATTTT. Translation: CAWRAGGQPQHF.

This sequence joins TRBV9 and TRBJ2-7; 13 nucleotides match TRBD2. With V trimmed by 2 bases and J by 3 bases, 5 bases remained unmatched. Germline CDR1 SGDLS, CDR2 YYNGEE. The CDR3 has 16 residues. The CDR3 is CASSVTLAGGFYEQYF. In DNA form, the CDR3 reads TGTGCCAGCAGCGTCACACTAGCGGGAGGGTTCTACGAGCAGTACTTC. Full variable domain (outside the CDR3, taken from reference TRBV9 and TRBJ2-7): DSGVTQTPKHLITATGQRVTLRCSPRSGDLSVYWYQQSLDQGLQFLIQYYNGEERAKGNILERFSAQQFPDLHSELNLSSLELGDSALYFCASSVTLAGGFYEQYFGPGTRLTVT.

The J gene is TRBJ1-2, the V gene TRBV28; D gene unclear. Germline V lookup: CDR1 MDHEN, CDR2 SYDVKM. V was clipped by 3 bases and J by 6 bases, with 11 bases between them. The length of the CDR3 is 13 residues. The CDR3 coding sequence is TGTGCCAGCAGTTTCCTAGGGCAGGATGGCTACACCTTC. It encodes CASSFLGQDGYTF.

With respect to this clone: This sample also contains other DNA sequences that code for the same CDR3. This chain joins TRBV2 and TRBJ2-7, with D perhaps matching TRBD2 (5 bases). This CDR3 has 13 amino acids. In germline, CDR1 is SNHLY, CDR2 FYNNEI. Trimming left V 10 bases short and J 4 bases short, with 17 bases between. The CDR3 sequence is CATTRDRAYEQYF. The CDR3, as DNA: TGTGCCACCACGAGGGATCGCGCTTACGAGCAGTACTTC.

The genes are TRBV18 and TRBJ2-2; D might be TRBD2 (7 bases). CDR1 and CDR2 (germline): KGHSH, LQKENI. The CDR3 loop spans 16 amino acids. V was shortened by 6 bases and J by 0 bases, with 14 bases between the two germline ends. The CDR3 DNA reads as TGTGCCAGCTCGATGTCGGGGGGCCCGAACACCGGGGAGCTGTTTTTT. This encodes CASSMSGGPNTGELFF. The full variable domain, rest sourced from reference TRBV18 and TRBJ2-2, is NAGVMQNPRHLVRRRGQEARLRCSPMKGHSHVYWYRQLPEEGLKFMVYLQKENIIDESGMPKERFSAEFPKEGPSILRIQQVVRGDSAAYFCASSMSGGPNTGELFFGEGSRLTVL.

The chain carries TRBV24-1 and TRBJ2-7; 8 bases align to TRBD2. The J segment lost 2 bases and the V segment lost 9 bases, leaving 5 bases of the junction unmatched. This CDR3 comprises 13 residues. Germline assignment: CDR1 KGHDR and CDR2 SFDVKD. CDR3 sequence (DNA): TGTGCCACCCGGCCACTAGCGGCCTACGAGCAGTACTTC. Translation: CATRPLAAYEQYF.

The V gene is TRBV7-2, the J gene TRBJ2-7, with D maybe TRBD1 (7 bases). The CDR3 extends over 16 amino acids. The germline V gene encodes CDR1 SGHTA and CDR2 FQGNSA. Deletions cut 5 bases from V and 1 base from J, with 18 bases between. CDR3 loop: CASSAGGGGNSYEQYF. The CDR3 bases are TGTGCCAGCAGCGCAGGGGGTGGCGGGAATTCCTACGAGCAGTACTTC.

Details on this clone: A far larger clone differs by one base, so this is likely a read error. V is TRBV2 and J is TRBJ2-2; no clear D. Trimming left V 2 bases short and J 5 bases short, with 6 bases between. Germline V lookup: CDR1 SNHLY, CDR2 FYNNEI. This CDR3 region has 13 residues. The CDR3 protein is CASSERETGELFF. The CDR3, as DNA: TGTGCCAGCAGTGAAAGGGAAACCGGGGAGCTGTTTTTT. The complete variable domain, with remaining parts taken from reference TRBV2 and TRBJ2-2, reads EPEVTQTPSHQVTQMGQEVILRCVPISNHLYFYWYRQILGQKVEFLVSFYNNEISEKSEIFDDQFSVERPDGSNFTLKIRSTKLEDSAMYFCASSERETGELFFGEGSRLTVL.

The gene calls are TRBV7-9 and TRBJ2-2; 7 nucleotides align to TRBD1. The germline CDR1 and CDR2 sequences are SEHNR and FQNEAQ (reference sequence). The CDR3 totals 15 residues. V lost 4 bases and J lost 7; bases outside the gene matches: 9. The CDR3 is CASSSQGPLDGELFF. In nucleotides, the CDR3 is TGTGCCAGCAGCTCACAGGGGCCGTTGGACGGGGAGCTGTTTTTT.

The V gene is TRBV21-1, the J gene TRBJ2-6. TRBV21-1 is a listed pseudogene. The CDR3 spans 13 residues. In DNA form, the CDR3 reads TGTGCCAGCAGCTGGTTCAAGGCCAACGTCCTGACTTTC. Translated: CASSWFKANVLTF.

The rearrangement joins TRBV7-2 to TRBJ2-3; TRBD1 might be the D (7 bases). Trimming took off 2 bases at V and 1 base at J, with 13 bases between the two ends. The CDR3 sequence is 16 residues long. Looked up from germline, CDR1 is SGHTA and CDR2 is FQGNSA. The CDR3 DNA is TGTGCCAGCAGCTTATGGAGGGGGCGGTGCACAGATACGCAGTATTTT. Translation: CASSLWRGRCTDTQYF.

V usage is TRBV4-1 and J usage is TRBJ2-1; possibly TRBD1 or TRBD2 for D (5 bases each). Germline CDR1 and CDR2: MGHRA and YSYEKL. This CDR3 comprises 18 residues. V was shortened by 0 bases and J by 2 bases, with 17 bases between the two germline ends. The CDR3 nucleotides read TGCGCCAGCAGCCAAGATTGGGGGTCTAGCCTACCCTACAATGAGCAGTTCTTC. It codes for CASSQDWGSSLPYNEQFF.

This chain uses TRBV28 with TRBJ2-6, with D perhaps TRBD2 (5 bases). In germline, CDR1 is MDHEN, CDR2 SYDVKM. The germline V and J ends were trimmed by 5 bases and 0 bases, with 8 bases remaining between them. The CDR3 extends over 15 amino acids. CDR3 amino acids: CASSPRGSGANVLTF. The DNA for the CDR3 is TGTGCCAGCAGTCCCCGGGGCTCTGGGGCCAACGTCCTGACTTTC.

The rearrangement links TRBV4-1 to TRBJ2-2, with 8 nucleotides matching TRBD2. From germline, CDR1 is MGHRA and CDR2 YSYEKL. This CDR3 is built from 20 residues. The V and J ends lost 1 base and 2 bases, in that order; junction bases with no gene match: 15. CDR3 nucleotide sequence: TGCGCCAGCAGCCAAGGGGGAGCCCTGACTAGCGAAATAAACACCGGGGAGCTGTTTTTT. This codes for CASSQGGALTSEINTGELFF.